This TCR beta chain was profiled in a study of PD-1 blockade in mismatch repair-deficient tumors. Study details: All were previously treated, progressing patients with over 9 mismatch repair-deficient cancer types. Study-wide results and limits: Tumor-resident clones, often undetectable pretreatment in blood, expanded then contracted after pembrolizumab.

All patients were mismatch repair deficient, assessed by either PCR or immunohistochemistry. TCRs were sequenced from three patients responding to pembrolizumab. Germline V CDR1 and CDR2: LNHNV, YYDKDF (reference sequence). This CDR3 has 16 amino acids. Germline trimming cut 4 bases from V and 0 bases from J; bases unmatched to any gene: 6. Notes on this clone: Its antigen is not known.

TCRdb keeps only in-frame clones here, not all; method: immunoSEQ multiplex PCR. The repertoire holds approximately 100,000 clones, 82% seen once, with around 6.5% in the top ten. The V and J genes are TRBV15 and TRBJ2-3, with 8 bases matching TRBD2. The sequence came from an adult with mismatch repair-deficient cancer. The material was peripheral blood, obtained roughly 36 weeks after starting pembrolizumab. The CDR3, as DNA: TGTGCCACCAGCACTTTACTAGCGGCTAGCACAGATACGCAGTATTTT. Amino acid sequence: CATSTLLAASTDTQYF.